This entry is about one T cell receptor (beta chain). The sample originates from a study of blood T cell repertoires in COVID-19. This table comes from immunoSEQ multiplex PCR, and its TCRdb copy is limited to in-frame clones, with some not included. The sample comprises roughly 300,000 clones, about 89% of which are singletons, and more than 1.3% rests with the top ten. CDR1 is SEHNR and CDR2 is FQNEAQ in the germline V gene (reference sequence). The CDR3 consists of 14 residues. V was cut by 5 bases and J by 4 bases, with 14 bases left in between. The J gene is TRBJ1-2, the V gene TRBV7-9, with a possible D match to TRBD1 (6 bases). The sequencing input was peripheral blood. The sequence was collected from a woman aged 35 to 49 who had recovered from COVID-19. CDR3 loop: CASSLPDSSYGYTF. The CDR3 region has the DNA TGTGCCAGCAGCCTACCGGACAGTAGCTATGGCTACACCTTC.